This TCR beta chain was observed in a study of T cells in Graves' hyperthyroidism and ophthalmopathy. The CDR3 loop spans 12 amino acids. V dropped 6 bases and J dropped 4; count of bases not matched to a gene: 2. Study outcomes and limitations: Blood also carried most thyroid clonotypes expanded above 0.001.

This clonotype was recorded at least ten times. What it binds is unknown. Together with thyroid ultrasound, orbital computed tomography, serum thyroxine and TRAb, clinical symptoms were used for diagnoses. Each 10 ml fresh peripheral blood draw supplied the PBMCs. The CDR3 regions of TCR beta were amplified from RNA transcripts. The study used the HTBI primer set for a first-round RT-PCR of the TCR CDR3. Each CDR3 protein is one row after TCRdb ran MiXCR on the multiplex PCR reads. The sample yields nearly 600,000 distinct CDR3 sequences, 14% seen once. This sequence originates from a woman under 30 with Graves' ophthalmopathy. This rearrangement joins TRBV12-3 or TRBV12-4 to TRBJ2-5, with 7 bases aligning to TRBD1. Sequencing input: blood. The CDR3 spells CASRGTVETQYF. In DNA form, the CDR3 reads TGTGCCAGCAGGGGGACAGTAGAGACCCAGTACTTC.